This T cell receptor beta chain was recorded in a study of OX40 agonist ivuxolimab in advanced cancers. Findings and caveats of the study: Dosing at 0.1 to 3.0 mg/kg was accompanied by clonal expansion of CD4+ and CD8+ blood T cells by week 6. Low normalized T-cell clonal expansion also characterized some of the nonresponders.

Patients with a history of autoimmune disease or on systemic immunosuppression were excluded. At baseline, cycle 4 day 1, and cycle 7 day 1, blood was sampled. For this clone: As yet, its antigen is unknown.

V was cut by 1 base and J by 7 bases, with 0 bases left in between. Germline CDR1 reads SGHTA; CDR2 reads FQGNSA. The CDR3 has 10 amino acids. The data were produced by immunoSEQ multiplex PCR, yet TCRdb's version contains in-frame clones alone and is incomplete. The data contain tens of thousands of clones, about 92% of them seen just once; the ten biggest clones take up 14%. Source: CD4+ or CD8+ T cells sorted from blood, taken in a trial of the OX40 agonist ivuxolimab. This chain uses TRBV7-2 with TRBJ2-3; D gene uncertain. This TCR was sampled from an adult with an advanced solid tumor such as melanoma, head and neck, liver or kidney cancer. This chain's CDR3 is CASSLDTQYF. The CDR3 region has the DNA TGTGCCAGCAGCTTAGATACGCAGTATTTT.